The 25 T cell receptor beta chains below all came from one sample that was sequenced in a study of blood T cell repertoires in COVID-19. Profiling relied on immunoSEQ multiplex PCR, and the TCRdb table lists in-frame clones only, not all of them. The profile shows 180,000 or so clones, about 82% of them singletons. Sequencing was done on a sample of PBMCs or T cells enriched from blood (not recorded which). All receptors come from a woman under 40 who had recovered from COVID-19.

The V and J genes are TRBV19 and TRBJ1-1; a possible D gene is TRBD1 (6 bases). Germline V CDR1 and CDR2: LNHDA, SQIVND (reference sequence). V dropped 5 bases and J dropped 0 bases, with 16 bases sitting between them. This CDR3 spans 16 amino acids. CDR3 coding DNA: TGTGCCAGTAGTGGCAGGGGAGGGCTTATGAACACTGAAGCTTTCTTT. The encoded protein is CASSGRGGLMNTEAFF.

The gene calls are TRBV4-1 and TRBJ1-4; no clear D gene. CDR3 length equals 16 residues. Per the germline V gene, CDR1 is MGHRA and CDR2 is YSYEKL. V was clipped by 0 bases and J by 8 bases, with 16 bases between them. Here the CDR3 reads CASSQEEASPGEKLFF. The CDR3 region has the DNA TGCGCCAGCAGCCAAGAGGAGGCCTCCCCCGGGGAAAAACTGTTTTTT.

The chain links TRBV7-9 to TRBJ2-7, with 8 bases aligning to TRBD1. V trimming: 5 bases; J trimming: 5 bases; junction bases outside the gene matches: 8. Germline V gives CDR1 SEHNR, CDR2 FQNEAQ (reference sequence). This CDR3 has 14 amino acids. The DNA of the CDR3 is TGTGCCAGCAGCATCGGAACAGGGGGAAACGAGCAGTACTTC. Protein: CASSIGTGGNEQYF.

The V call is TRBV28, the J call TRBJ2-5; TRBD2 matches 10 bases. The CDR3 spans 14 residues. V dropped 5 bases and J dropped 3; count of bases not matched to a gene: 3. Germline CDR1 and CDR2: MDHEN and SYDVKM. Here the CDR3 DNA reads TGTGCCAGCAGTCTAGCGGGAGAAGAAGAGACCCAGTACTTC. As protein: CASSLAGEEETQYF.

This CDR3 is CASSRLAEETQYF. The CDR3 DNA follows: TGTGCCAGCAGCCGCCTAGCGGAAGAGACCCAGTACTTC. V and J are TRBV3-1 (or the pseudogene TRBV3-2) and TRBJ2-5; 7 nucleotides line up with TRBD2. Unmatched junction bases numbered 2, after V lost 4 bases and J lost 3 bases. CDR3 size: 13 residues. Germline CDR1 LGHDT, CDR2 YNNKEL (reference sequence).

The rearrangement links TRBV30 to TRBJ1-4, with D possibly matching TRBD1 (5 bases). Germline V gives CDR1 GTSNPN, CDR2 SVGIG (reference sequence). The CDR3 has 13 residues. V was cut by 2 bases and J by 7 bases, with 11 bases left in between. The CDR3 region has the DNA TGTGCCTGGAGTAGACAGTTGTTTGAAAAACTGTTTTTT. Translation gives CAWSRQLFEKLFF.

The chain employs TRBV5-1 and TRBJ2-5, with a possible D match to TRBD1 (7 bases). The CDR3 is made up of 18 amino acids. CDR1 is SGHRS, CDR2 YFSETQ, per germline. Trimming pared 0 bases from V and 0 bases from J, leaving 18 bases between. CDR3 in DNA: TGCGCCAGCAGCTTGGATCAGGGGGGTCACCAGTACCAAGAGACCCAGTACTTC. This translates into CASSLDQGGHQYQETQYF.

The rearrangement joins TRBV4-2 to TRBJ1-6; the D is unclear. There are 15 residues in the CDR3. V was pared by 1 base and J by 8 bases, with 12 bases between. The V gene's germline CDR1 is LGHNA and CDR2 YNFKEQ. CDR3 residues: CASSQVRQEDSPLHF. CDR3 nucleotides: TGTGCCAGCAGCCAAGTACGACAAGAAGATTCACCCCTCCACTTT.

The rearrangement links TRBV14 to TRBJ1-1; D may be TRBD1 (5 bases). The V end was cut by 4 bases, the J end by 1 base, with 13 bases between. The CDR3 is made up of 15 amino acids. Germline CDR1 and CDR2: SGHDN and FVKESK. The CDR3 bases are TGTGCCAGCAGCCGAAACGCGGGGGAGAACACTGAAGCTTTCTTT. It codes for CASSRNAGENTEAFF.

This clone is a singleton in its sample. The V gene is TRBV6-1, the J gene TRBJ2-1; D is perhaps TRBD2 (6 bases). The CDR3 length is 14 residues. Germline CDR1 is MNHNS and CDR2 is SASEGT. Trimming removed 0 bases at V and 9 bases at J, with 12 bases between. The CDR3 bases are TGTGCCAGCAGTGAAGCTGCGGGATTGATTGAGCAGTTCTTC. It translates to CASSEAAGLIEQFF.

The V call is TRBV7-2, the J call TRBJ1-1; unclear D gene. The CDR3 is made up of 14 amino acids. Trimming pared 5 bases from V and 1 base from J, leaving 11 bases between. Germline lookup yields CDR1 SGHTA and CDR2 FQGNSA. DNA of the CDR3: TGTGCCAGCAGCCCCCCCAACAGGAACACTGAAGCTTTCTTT. As protein: CASSPPNRNTEAFF.

The chain is built from TRBV6-5 and TRBJ2-2, with 8 positions matching TRBD2. There are 15 residues in the CDR3. Germline V CDR1 and CDR2: MNHEY, SVGAGI. J gave up 1 base and V 5 bases, and 3 bases lay outside the gene matches. The CDR3 protein is CASSLSGRNTGELFF. In nucleotides, the CDR3 is TGTGCCAGCAGTCTGAGCGGGAGGAACACCGGGGAGCTGTTTTTT.

The V call is TRBV7-2, the J call TRBJ2-7; D is uncertain. V lost 7 bases to trimming and J lost 5 bases, with 15 bases between them. Germline V gives CDR1 SGHTA, CDR2 FQGNSA. This CDR3 comprises 13 residues. The chain's CDR3 is CASKLSLVHEQYF. For the CDR3, the DNA is TGTGCCAGCAAACTTAGTCTTGTCCACGAGCAGTACTTC. The full variable domain, completed using reference TRBV7-2 and TRBJ2-7, is GAGVSQSPSNKVTEKGKDVELRCDPISGHTALYWYRQSLGQGLEFLIYFQGNSAPDKSGLPSDRFSAERTGGSVSTLTIQRTQQEDSAVYLCASKLSLVHEQYFGPGTRLTVT.

J is TRBJ2-3 and V is TRBV28; D is undetermined. Germline CDR1 is MDHEN and CDR2 is SYDVKM. V was trimmed by 5 bases and J by 4 bases, leaving 28 bases between them. The length of the CDR3 is 19 residues. In DNA, the CDR3 is TGTGCCAGCAGTCCCATACCCTTTTGGCCGTTTTCTGCATCAGATACGCAGTATTTT. Translated: CASSPIPFWPFSASDTQYF.

The chain employs TRBV7-9 and TRBJ2-3; TRBD2 agrees at 8 bases. The junction had 13 bases not matched to a gene; V was cut back by 5 bases and J by 3 bases. The CDR3 has 17 amino acids. Looked up from germline, CDR1 is SEHNR and CDR2 is FQNEAQ (reference sequence). CDR3 loop: CASSPQGRAGGTDTQYF. The CDR3 DNA is TGTGCCAGCAGCCCGCAGGGGAGGGCGGGAGGTACAGATACGCAGTATTTT.

The chain is built from TRBV3-1 (or the pseudogene TRBV3-2) and TRBJ2-3; maybe TRBD2 (5 bases). Germline lookup yields CDR1 LGHDT and CDR2 YNNKEL (reference sequence). There are 14 residues in the CDR3. The ends were cut back, 1 base at V and 2 bases at J, with 7 bases in the middle. As DNA, the CDR3 is TGTGCCAGCAGCCAAGGGACTTCCACAGATACGCAGTATTTT. It yields the protein CASSQGTSTDTQYF.

The V call is TRBV12-2, the J call TRBJ2-5; TRBD2 is the table's D call and was not checked against the DNA. TRBV12-2 is noted as a pseudogene. This CDR3 comprises 16 residues. CDR3 DNA sequence: TGTGCAAGTCGCTTCATTGTCGGTATTGGGGGGGAGACCCAGTACTTC. It translates to CASRFIVGIGGETQYF.

This sequence joins TRBV28 and TRBJ1-3; D unresolved. The germline V gene encodes CDR1 MDHEN and CDR2 SYDVKM. V lost 5 bases to trimming and J lost 0 bases, with 14 bases between them. This CDR3 comprises 16 residues. CDR3 in DNA: TGTGCCAGCAGTCCAATCGACAATTCCTCTGGAAACACCATATATTTT. Its translation is CASSPIDNSSGNTIYF.

V is TRBV18 and J is TRBJ2-3, with D unresolved. This CDR3 comprises 13 residues. The V gene lost 3 bases and the J gene lost 10 bases, with 14 bases spanning the gap. Germline CDR1 is KGHSH and CDR2 is LQKENI. The CDR3 region has the DNA TGTGCCAGCTCACCCCCGCCTCCTATCGCGCAGTATTTT. Translating it yields CASSPPPPIAQYF.

This sequence joins TRBV27 and TRBJ2-3; 14 nucleotides line up with TRBD2. This CDR3 comprises 22 residues. Unmatched junction bases numbered 23, after V lost 6 bases and J lost 3 bases. Germline V gives CDR1 MNHEY, CDR2 SMNVEV (reference sequence). CDR3 protein: CASRMGGTGTSGSPEATDTQYF. CDR3 DNA sequence: TGTGCCAGCAGGATGGGGGGGACGGGGACTAGCGGGAGCCCTGAGGCAACAGATACGCAGTATTTT.

This clone has just a few counts. The chain combines TRBV9 with TRBJ2-1; 9 nucleotides line up with TRBD2. Germline lookup yields CDR1 SGDLS and CDR2 YYNGEE. This CDR3 is 13 amino acids long. V was clipped by 5 bases and J by 9 bases; unmatched bases: 6. CDR3 DNA sequence: TGTGCCAGCAGTTTAGCGGGAGTTCCTGAGCAGTTCTTC. Its translation is CASSLAGVPEQFF.

The chain links TRBV5-5 to TRBJ1-3; D unresolved. The CDR3 extends over 17 amino acids. Trimming left V 1 base short and J 0 bases short, with 14 bases between. Germline V CDR1 and CDR2: SGHKS, YYEKEE (reference sequence). The DNA for the CDR3 is TGTGCCAGCAGCTTGAGATTGACACTGAGCTCTGGAAACACCATATATTTT. Its protein is CASSLRLTLSSGNTIYF.

This chain links TRBV5-8 with TRBJ2-7, with TRBD1 identical over 8 bases. CDR3 length: 13 amino acids. Germline CDR1 is SGHTS and CDR2 is YDEGEE. J lost 4 bases, V lost 3 bases, and 3 bases had no gene match. CDR3 sequence: CASSWGDRYEQYF. In DNA form, the CDR3 reads TGTGCCAGCAGCTGGGGGGACAGGTACGAGCAGTACTTC.

The chain couples TRBV11-2 to TRBJ1-2, with 7 bases identical to TRBD1. CDR1 is SGHAT and CDR2 is FQNNGV in the germline V gene. Losses at the gene ends were 4 bases for V and 4 bases for J; bases not matched to a gene: 6. The CDR3 consists of 14 residues. The CDR3 nucleotides are TGTGCCAGCAGCTCCCCGACAGGGCCCTATGGCTACACCTTC. It specifies CASSSPTGPYGYTF.

The chain links TRBV27 to TRBJ2-7; the match to TRBD2 covers 12 bases. There are 16 residues in the CDR3. Germline V CDR1 and CDR2: MNHEY, SMNVEV (reference sequence). Trimming took 4 bases from V and 4 from J; bases not matched to a gene: 8. The CDR3 here is CASSSLSTSGSYEQYF. Written as DNA, the CDR3 is TGTGCCAGCAGTTCCCTATCGACTAGCGGGAGTTACGAGCAGTACTTC.